These 26 T cell receptor beta chains were sequenced from one sample in a study of T cell responses to AZD1222 COVID-19 vaccine. Profiled with immunoSEQ multiplex PCR; TCRdb holds only in-frame clones, not every one. Of about 120,000 clones detected, approximately 91% appear once; the ten largest clones hold 1.1%. This specimen was peripheral blood, taken 28 days after the second AZD1222 dose. The receptors here all came from an adult who received the AZD1222 COVID-19 vaccine.

The chain links TRBV7-6 to TRBJ1-3, with D possibly matching TRBD1 (5 bases). Trimming pared 0 bases from V and 0 bases from J, leaving 15 bases between. The CDR3 is 18 residues long. The germline V gene encodes CDR1 SGHVS and CDR2 FNYEAQ. CDR3: CASSLADRETASGNTIYF. CDR3 DNA: TGTGCCAGCAGCTTAGCGGACCGTGAGACAGCCTCTGGAAACACCATATATTTT.

The rearrangement links TRBV6-1 to TRBJ1-2; 8 positions agree with TRBD1. The V segment lost 3 bases and the J segment 1 base; nucleotides outside the gene matches: 1. The CDR3 runs to 14 residues. The germline V gene encodes CDR1 MNHNS and CDR2 SASEGT. CDR3 sequence reads: CASSDGQGNYGYTF. The DNA of the CDR3 is TGTGCCAGCAGTGACGGACAGGGTAACTATGGCTACACCTTC.

V usage is TRBV11-2 and J usage is TRBJ1-1; no clear D. Germline lookup yields CDR1 SGHAT and CDR2 FQNNGV. The CDR3 sequence is 13 residues long. V gave up 5 bases and J gave up 0 bases, with 7 bases separating them. In DNA form, the CDR3 reads TGTGCCAGCAGCCCGGAAATGAACACTGAAGCTTTCTTT. This encodes CASSPEMNTEAFF. Full variable domain (remainder filled in from reference TRBV11-2 and TRBJ1-1): EAGVAQSPRYKIIEKRQSVAFWCNPISGHATLYWYQQILGQGPKLLIQFQNNGVVDDSQLPKDRFSAERLKGVDSTLKIQPAKLEDSAVYLCASSPEMNTEAFFGQGTRLTVV.

About this clone: One end of the junction does not line up with germline, which may come from a read error. This rearrangement joins TRBV7-7 to TRBJ2-2; D possibly corresponds to TRBD2 (6 bases). Germline CDR1 SSHAT, CDR2 FNYEAQ (reference sequence). The CDR3 spans 16 residues. The CDR3 loop reads CASSFPHGSDTGELFF. For the CDR3, the DNA is TGTGCTAGCAGCTTTCCCCACGGGAGCGACACCGGGGAGCTGTTTTTT.

The chain recombines TRBV29-1 with TRBJ2-1, with 9 bases lining up with TRBD1. The V gene end was trimmed by 2 bases and the J gene end by 8 bases; junction bases not matched to a gene: 13. The germline gives CDR1 SQVTM, CDR2 ANQGSEA. The length of the CDR3 is 16 residues. CDR3 in DNA: TGCAGCGTTGAACGGGACAGGGTGGTCTCTCGCTATGAGCAGTTCTTC. Residues: CSVERDRVVSRYEQFF.

The CDR3 DNA reads as TGTGCCAGCTCACCATCTAGGGGATTCAATGAGCAGTTCTTC. Its translation: CASSPSRGFNEQFF. This chain connects TRBV18 to TRBJ2-1; D perhaps matches TRBD1 (5 bases). The ends were cut back, 2 bases at V and 6 bases at J, with 11 bases in the middle. This CDR3 comprises 14 residues. Looked up from germline, CDR1 is KGHSH and CDR2 is LQKENI. Full variable domain (missing parts from reference TRBV18 and TRBJ2-1): NAGVMQNPRHLVRRRGQEARLRCSPMKGHSHVYWYRQLPEEGLKFMVYLQKENIIDESGMPKERFSAEFPKEGPSILRIQQVVRGDSAAYFCASSPSRGFNEQFFGPGTRLTVL.

The chain has TRBV18 and TRBJ1-1; D gene ambiguous. The CDR3 has 16 amino acids. Deletions cut 1 base from V and 0 bases from J, with 12 bases between. The germline V gene encodes CDR1 KGHSH and CDR2 LQKENI. This chain's CDR3 is CASSPRTFYMNTEAFF. Written as DNA, the CDR3 is TGTGCCAGCTCACCACGCACATTTTACATGAACACTGAAGCTTTCTTT.

V gene TRBV4-1 combines with J gene TRBJ2-7; 10 nucleotides align to TRBD1. Germline trimming cut 1 base from V and 5 bases from J; bases unmatched to any gene: 2. The CDR3 contains 14 residues. From germline, CDR1 is MGHRA and CDR2 YSYEKL. DNA for the CDR3: TGCGCCAGCAGCCAAGTGGACAGGGGGAACGAGCAGTACTTC. It codes for CASSQVDRGNEQYF.

V usage is TRBV27 and J usage is TRBJ2-3; 10 nucleotides agree with TRBD2. The CDR3 has 15 residues. From germline, CDR1 is MNHEY and CDR2 SMNVEV (reference sequence). V trimming: 2 bases; J trimming: 2 bases; junction bases outside the gene matches: 1. CDR3 nucleotides: TGTGCCAGCAGTTTAAGCGGGAGGGCCACAGATACGCAGTATTTT. It specifies CASSLSGRATDTQYF.

The CDR3: CASSLTGGLTEAFF. CDR3 in DNA: TGTGCCAGCAGCTTAACGGGGGGCTTAACTGAAGCTTTCTTT. The rearrangement uses TRBV7-3 and TRBJ1-1, with a possible D match to TRBD1 (6 bases). Germline-derived CDR1 and CDR2 are SGHTA and FQGTGA. The V and J ends lost 0 bases and 5 bases respectively, with 10 bases between them. CDR3 length equals 14 residues.

This chain joins TRBV5-1 and TRBJ1-1; 7 positions agree with TRBD1. V lost 2 bases to trimming and J lost 4 bases; unmatched junction nucleotides: 5. This CDR3 has 14 amino acids. Germline-derived CDR1 and CDR2 are SGHRS and YFSETQ. CDR3 coding DNA: TGCGCCAGCAGCTTTGGGCAGGGGGTCACTGAAGCTTTCTTT. Translation: CASSFGQGVTEAFF.

The chain joins TRBV10-1 to TRBJ1-5; D ambiguous. V lost 4 bases to trimming and J lost 5 bases, with 12 bases between them. Germline lookup yields CDR1 WNHNN and CDR2 SYGVQD (reference sequence). CDR3 length equals 14 residues. CDR3 protein: CASSVGQAHQPQHF. CDR3 sequence (DNA): TGCGCCAGCAGTGTAGGCCAGGCTCATCAGCCCCAGCATTTT.

J is TRBJ2-7 and V is TRBV5-1; 8 bases are a match to TRBD2. Germline lookup yields CDR1 SGHRS and CDR2 YFSETQ. CDR3 length: 16 amino acids. V lost 4 bases to trimming and J lost 3 bases; unmatched junction nucleotides: 12. The CDR3 region is CASSPSSGIPSYEQYF. The CDR3 bases are TGCGCCAGCAGCCCGAGTAGCGGGATCCCCAGCTACGAGCAGTACTTC.

CDR3: CASQGGTRTDTQYF. Here the CDR3 DNA reads TGCGCCAGTCAGGGAGGCACCCGCACAGATACGCAGTATTTT. This chain links TRBV5-1 with TRBJ2-3; D is perhaps TRBD2 (6 bases). The CDR3 totals 14 residues. Germline lookup yields CDR1 SGHRS and CDR2 YFSETQ. Deletions cut 8 bases from V and 1 base from J, with 14 bases between.

The chain is built from TRBV5-5 and TRBJ1-3; no definite D call. The CDR3 consists of 14 residues. Trimming shortened V by 6 bases and J by 3 bases, and 13 bases separated the two germline ends. Germline-derived CDR1 and CDR2 are SGHKS and YYEKEE (reference sequence). The CDR3 reads CASTLPGGGNTIYF. The DNA for the CDR3 is TGTGCCAGCACCCTGCCGGGTGGTGGAAACACCATATATTTT.

As regards this clone: Other DNA sequences in the sample encode the same CDR3. The chain couples TRBV5-1 to TRBJ2-3; TRBD2 aligns across 10 bases. There are 15 residues in the CDR3. Germline CDR1 is SGHRS and CDR2 is YFSETQ. J lost 4 bases, V lost 0 bases, and 2 bases had no gene match. Here the CDR3 DNA reads TGCGCCAGCAGCTTGGCTCTAGCGGGAGCAGATACGCAGTATTTT. Its translation: CASSLALAGADTQYF.

CDR3 sequence (DNA): TGTGCCAGCAGCCAAGATCCCGACGGGTTCTACGAGCAGTACTTC. The encoded protein is CASSQDPDGFYEQYF. The J gene is TRBJ2-7, the V gene TRBV14, with D hard to call. Germline lookup yields CDR1 SGHDN and CDR2 FVKESK. Trimming took off 0 bases at V and 3 bases at J, with 12 bases between the two ends. The CDR3 length is 15 residues.

The CDR3 loop is CASSLQGPHSPLHF. CDR3 sequence (DNA): TGCGCCAGCAGCTTGCAGGGTCCCCATTCACCCCTCCACTTT. The rearrangement uses TRBV5-1 and TRBJ1-6; D may be TRBD1 (5 bases). The CDR3 totals 14 residues. V shed 1 base and J shed 8 bases, with 10 bases lying between them. From germline, CDR1 is SGHRS and CDR2 YFSETQ.

V gene TRBV24-1 combines with J gene TRBJ2-7; D is tentatively TRBD1 or TRBD2 (5 bases each). Germline V gives CDR1 KGHDR, CDR2 SFDVKD. The CDR3 length is 12 residues. The V gene lost 9 bases and the J gene lost 2 bases, with 10 bases spanning the gap. The CDR3 nucleotides read TGTGCCACCGGGGACGGACCCTACGAGCAGTACTTC. The encoded protein is CATGDGPYEQYF.

The CDR3 reads CASSLPPVDGNTEAFF. The CDR3 DNA reads TGTGCCAGCAGCTTACCCCCAGTGGACGGCAACACTGAAGCTTTCTTT. V usage is TRBV5-4 and J usage is TRBJ1-1; D remains ambiguous. Germline CDR1 and CDR2: SGHNT and YYREEE (reference sequence). V lost 2 bases, J lost 2 bases, and 16 bases lay in between. The CDR3 length is 16 residues. Full variable domain (missing parts from reference TRBV5-4 and TRBJ1-1): ETGVTQSPTHLIKTRGQQVTLRCSSQSGHNTVSWYQQALGQGPQFIFQYYREEENGRGNFPPRFSGLQFPNYSSELNVNALELDDSALYLCASSLPPVDGNTEAFFGQGTRLTVV.

V usage is TRBV28 and J usage is TRBJ1-5; D gene ambiguous. Germline loops: CDR1 MDHEN, CDR2 SYDVKM. The V end was cut by 4 bases, the J end by 9 bases, with 10 bases between. There are 12 residues in the CDR3. This chain's CDR3 is CASSSPSRPQHF. The CDR3 DNA follows: TGTGCCAGCAGTTCGCCTTCCAGGCCCCAGCATTTT.

This clone has more than one count but fewer than ten. The chain is built from TRBV6-1 and TRBJ2-7; D call uncertain. Germline V lookup: CDR1 MNHNS, CDR2 SASEGT. This CDR3 contains 14 residues. The V gene lost 1 base and the J gene lost 2 bases, with 9 bases spanning the gap. The CDR3 sequence: CASSEGLDPYEQYF. As DNA, the CDR3 is TGTGCCAGCAGTGAAGGGCTTGACCCCTACGAGCAGTACTTC.

The chain employs TRBV6-5 and TRBJ1-4, with 9 bases matching TRBD1. Germline trimming cut 3 bases from V and 5 bases from J; bases unmatched to any gene: 7. The CDR3 runs 16 residues. Germline assignment: CDR1 MNHEY and CDR2 SVGAGI. The CDR3 coding sequence is TGTGCCAGCAGTTATCAACAGGGGGCGCGAAATGAAAAACTGTTTTTT. Its protein is CASSYQQGARNEKLFF.

The J gene is TRBJ1-1, the V gene TRBV2, with D possibly matching TRBD1 (6 bases). From germline, CDR1 is SNHLY and CDR2 FYNNEI. The CDR3 contains 11 residues. V was shortened by 10 bases and J by 10 bases, with 16 bases between the two germline ends. Here the CDR3 DNA reads TGTGCCACCCCAGGGGACCCTGTAGCTTTCTTT. Encoded protein: CATPGDPVAFF.

The chain uses TRBV6-5 and TRBJ1-6; the D gene is possibly TRBD1 (5 bases). The CDR3 runs to 13 residues. Looked up from germline, CDR1 is MNHEY and CDR2 is SVGAGI. Between the trimmed V and J ends, which lost 7 bases and 9 bases, there was a span of 13 bases. The CDR3 loop is CASKAGRGSPLHF. CDR3 coding DNA: TGTGCCAGCAAGGCGGGGCGCGGTTCACCCCTCCACTTT.

The V and J genes are TRBV3-1 (or the pseudogene TRBV3-2) and TRBJ1-2; 9 bases are shared with TRBD1. Trimming at V came to 1 base and at J to 4 bases, leaving 7 bases not matched to a gene. CDR3 length: 16 amino acids. Per germline, CDR1 LGHDT and CDR2 YNNKEL (reference sequence). CDR3: CASSQGAGQGFYGYTF. The CDR3 bases are TGTGCCAGCAGCCAAGGGGCTGGACAGGGGTTCTATGGCTACACCTTC.